A single sample is the source of the 31 T cell receptor beta chains below, sequenced in a study of blood T cell repertoires in COVID-19. Some clones are missing from TCRdb's copy, which holds only in-frame ones; the method was immunoSEQ multiplex PCR. The profile shows 250,000 to 300,000 clones, less than 85% of them singletons. Source material: peripheral blood. These receptor sequences come from a man between 60 and 75 years old who had recovered from COVID-19.

This sequence joins TRBV5-1 and TRBJ1-1; D gene uncertain. CDR1 is SGHRS and CDR2 is YFSETQ in the germline V gene. The V end was cut by 5 bases, the J end by 1 base, with 9 bases between. This CDR3 is built from 13 residues. The CDR3 DNA reads as TGCGCCAGCAGGCGGGTACGGAACACTGAAGCTTTCTTT. This sequence encodes CASRRVRNTEAFF.

This chain links TRBV21-1 with TRBJ2-3; the table assigns TRBD2, which was not confirmed against the DNA. TRBV21-1 is listed as a pseudogene. CDR3 length: 19 residues. CDR3 in amino acids: CASSKGGMGGNLSTDTQYF. The CDR3, as DNA: TGTGCCAGCAGCAAAGGAGGTATGGGAGGGAACCTCAGCACAGATACGCAGTATTTT.

The V and J genes are TRBV6-1 and TRBJ2-7; TRBD1 agrees at 12 bases. CDR1 MNHNS and CDR2 SASEGT come from the germline V gene. CDR3 length equals 16 residues. The trim removed 4 bases at V and 5 bases at J, leaving 9 bases unmatched. The CDR3 here is CASSVFGTGGRDEQYF. The CDR3 bases are TGTGCCAGCAGTGTTTTTGGGACAGGGGGCAGGGACGAGCAGTACTTC.

This clone has just a few counts. This chain links TRBV7-2 with TRBJ2-7; perhaps TRBD2 as D (5 bases). CDR1 is SGHTA and CDR2 is FQGNSA in the germline V gene. This CDR3 contains 15 residues. V shed 0 bases and J shed 4 bases, with 13 bases lying between them. CDR3 region: CASSLAFGGIYEQYF. The CDR3 DNA reads TGTGCCAGCAGCTTAGCCTTTGGAGGTATTTACGAGCAGTACTTC.

There are a few counts of this clone. V is TRBV5-6 and J is TRBJ2-2; the D gene is possibly TRBD1 (6 bases). The V end lost 0 bases, the J end lost 6 bases, and 9 bases lay between the germline ends. Germline assignment: CDR1 SGHDT and CDR2 YYEEEE. The CDR3 totals 14 residues. This CDR3 is CASSLVTGSGELFF. DNA of the CDR3: TGTGCCAGCAGCTTGGTTACAGGGTCCGGGGAGCTGTTTTTT.

The chain carries TRBV19 and TRBJ1-2, with 7 bases that match TRBD1. Germline V gene lookup returns CDR1 LNHDA and CDR2 SQIVND (reference sequence). Losses at the gene ends were 2 bases for V and 5 bases for J; bases not matched to a gene: 5. The CDR3 extends over 14 amino acids. CDR3 sequence (DNA): TGTGCCAGTAGTATATCTAGGGGGCGGTATGGCTACACCTTC. This translates into CASSISRGRYGYTF.

This clone was detected only once. The rearrangement links TRBV7-6 to TRBJ2-3, with D possibly matching TRBD2 (6 bases). Germline V gives CDR1 SGHVS, CDR2 FNYEAQ. The CDR3 consists of 15 residues. V gave up 0 bases and J gave up 2 bases, with 9 bases separating them. In nucleotides, the CDR3 is TGTGCCAGCAGCTTAGCGGGGACTCCCACAGATACGCAGTATTTT. It is translated as CASSLAGTPTDTQYF.

This sequence joins TRBV28 and TRBJ1-4; possible D gene TRBD1, 5 bases. Germline CDR1 and CDR2: MDHEN and SYDVKM. Trimming took off 5 bases at V and 5 bases at J, with 12 bases between the two ends. The CDR3 has 14 residues. CDR3 DNA sequence: TGTGCCAGCAGTCCGCGACAGATCAATGAAAAACTGTTTTTT. The encoded protein is CASSPRQINEKLFF.

This sequence joins TRBV11-2 and TRBJ2-7, with D uncertain. Trimming took off 5 bases at V and 3 bases at J, with 17 bases between the two ends. CDR1 SGHAT and CDR2 FQNNGV come from the germline V gene. The CDR3 has 15 amino acids. The DNA of the CDR3 is TGTGCCAGCAGCGCTTTCCCCTCGGCTAGCTACGAGCAGTACTTC. This encodes CASSAFPSASYEQYF.

This clone was seen just once. Other DNA variants within this sample encode the same CDR3. The rearrangement uses TRBV6-5 and TRBJ1-1; D may be TRBD1 (5 bases). The CDR3 contains 14 residues. From germline, CDR1 is MNHEY and CDR2 SVGAGI. The germline V and J ends were trimmed by 6 bases and 4 bases, with 15 bases remaining between them. The CDR3 bases are TGTGCCAGCAGGGCAGGGTTTCGTGGCACTGAAGCTTTCTTT. Its protein is CASRAGFRGTEAFF.

This rearrangement joins TRBV6-5 to TRBJ2-1, with a tentative D call TRBD2 (5 bases). V lost 4 bases to trimming and J lost 8 bases, with 18 bases between them. This CDR3 comprises 15 residues. From germline, CDR1 is MNHEY and CDR2 SVGAGI. This chain's CDR3 is CASSLGFQEVDEQFF. The DNA of the CDR3 is TGTGCCAGCAGTTTGGGCTTTCAGGAGGTCGATGAGCAGTTCTTC.

V usage is TRBV7-3 and J usage is TRBJ2-3; 8 bases agree with TRBD2. The V gene end was trimmed by 2 bases and the J gene end by 5 bases; junction bases not matched to a gene: 3. CDR3 length: 14 residues. CDR1 and CDR2 (germline): SGHTA, FQGTGA. As DNA, the CDR3 is TGTGCCAGCAGCTTAGCGGGGGGTATAGATACGCAGTATTTT. Its protein product is CASSLAGGIDTQYF.

This chain connects TRBV5-4 to TRBJ2-5; D gene uncertain. Germline loops: CDR1 SGHNT, CDR2 YYREEE (reference sequence). Trimming removed 4 bases at V and 6 bases at J, with 22 bases between. This CDR3 is built from 16 residues. CDR3 in amino acids: CASSPPPLGEVKTQYF. The CDR3 DNA sequence: TGTGCCAGCAGCCCCCCCCCACTCGGCGAGGTGAAGACCCAGTACTTC.

V and J are TRBV7-6 and TRBJ2-5, with 9 bases fitting TRBD2. J lost 7 bases, V lost 5 bases, and 11 bases had no gene match. There are 15 residues in the CDR3. The germline CDR1 and CDR2 sequences are SGHVS and FNYEAQ. The CDR3 here is CASSAGLAGPGTQYF. CDR3 in DNA: TGTGCCAGCAGCGCGGGGCTAGCGGGACCAGGGACCCAGTACTTC.

The chain is built from TRBV7-9 and TRBJ2-1, with a tentative D call TRBD1 (5 bases). The CDR3 is 15 residues long. CDR1 is SEHNR and CDR2 is FQNEAQ in the germline V gene (reference sequence). Deletions cut 1 base from V and 8 bases from J, with 15 bases between. The CDR3 loop is CASSLVGAGMDEQFF. CDR3 sequence (DNA): TGTGCCAGCAGCTTAGTTGGGGCAGGGATGGATGAGCAGTTCTTC.

This clone has just a few counts. The chain is built from TRBV6-5 and TRBJ2-1, with D perhaps TRBD2 (7 bases). V was clipped by 10 bases and J by 9 bases, with 22 bases between them. CDR1 and CDR2 (germline): MNHEY, SVGAGI. The CDR3 contains 14 residues. The CDR3 is CATAGDIGGSEQFF. The CDR3 nucleotides read TGTGCCACCGCCGGGGACATCGGGGGGAGTGAGCAGTTCTTC.

CDR3 sequence reads: CASSHRGNQPQHF. In DNA, the CDR3 is TGTGCCAGCAGCCATAGAGGGAATCAGCCCCAGCATTTT. This sequence joins TRBV3-1 (or the pseudogene TRBV3-2) and TRBJ1-5; no definite D call. CDR3 length: 13 residues. Trimming removed 3 bases at V and 4 bases at J, with 7 bases between. In germline, CDR1 is LGHDT, CDR2 YNNKEL (reference sequence).

This chain joins TRBV27 and TRBJ2-5; TRBD1 matches 7 bases. V gave up 6 bases and J gave up 4 bases; unmatched junction bases: 11. Germline CDR1 reads MNHEY; CDR2 reads SMNVEV (reference sequence). This CDR3 is 15 amino acids long. The CDR3 sequence: CASRPGTGVRETQYF. For the CDR3, the DNA is TGTGCCAGCAGGCCTGGCACAGGGGTCCGAGAGACCCAGTACTTC.

The chain combines TRBV30 with TRBJ1-6; 10 positions match TRBD1. In germline, CDR1 is GTSNPN, CDR2 SVGIG (reference sequence). The ends lost 1 base at V and 14 bases at J; junction bases unmatched: 8. The CDR3 loop spans 14 amino acids. The DNA for the CDR3 is TGTGCCTGGAGTGGCGGCGGGACAGGGGCGGCCCTCCACTTT. This codes for CAWSGGGTGAALHF.

This rearrangement joins TRBV6-4 to TRBJ1-2; D gene uncertain. Germline values: CDR1 MRHNA, CDR2 SNTAGT. The CDR3 spans 12 residues. The V and J ends lost 2 bases and 8 bases respectively, with 9 bases between them. The CDR3, as DNA: TGTGCCAGCAGTGACAGGGCGGGCGGCTACACCTTC. Residues: CASSDRAGGYTF.

This clone has only a few counts. The genes are TRBV7-9 and TRBJ2-1; 8 bases fit TRBD1. With V trimmed by 5 bases and J by 14 bases, 5 bases remained unmatched. Germline CDR1 is SEHNR and CDR2 is FQNEAQ (reference sequence). This CDR3 contains 11 residues. CDR3 sequence reads: CASSLRTGKFF. DNA for the CDR3: TGTGCCAGCAGCCTCCGGACAGGGAAGTTCTTC.

The rearrangement links TRBV7-2 to TRBJ1-4; 9 bases fit TRBD1. J lost 8 bases, V lost 4 bases, and 11 bases had no gene match. Germline V lookup: CDR1 SGHTA, CDR2 FQGNSA. The CDR3 spans 16 residues. The CDR3 DNA is TGTGCCAGCAGCTCCGGCCCGGGACAGGGTTACGAAAAACTGTTTTTT. Translating it yields CASSSGPGQGYEKLFF.

This clone was detected a few times. This chain connects TRBV24-1 to TRBJ2-7; D possibly corresponds to TRBD1 (5 bases). The germline gives CDR1 KGHDR, CDR2 SFDVKD. The CDR3 loop spans 12 amino acids. V gave up 7 bases and J gave up 3 bases, with 9 bases separating them. CDR3 DNA sequence: TGTGCCACCAGGACAGAGAGCTACGAGCAGTACTTC. This gives the protein CATRTESYEQYF.

The J gene is TRBJ2-7, the V gene TRBV27, with 7 bases identical to TRBD1. V shed 5 bases and J 0 bases; nucleotides not matched to a gene: 10. This CDR3 is 16 amino acids long. CDR1 is MNHEY and CDR2 is SMNVEV in the germline V gene (reference sequence). This chain's CDR3 is CASSHQTGLPSYEQYF. The CDR3 coding sequence is TGTGCCAGCAGTCACCAGACAGGGCTCCCCTCCTACGAGCAGTACTTC.

V gene TRBV5-1 combines with J gene TRBJ2-2; 7 nucleotides line up with TRBD1. The trim removed 1 base at V and 6 bases at J, leaving 3 bases unmatched. The V gene's germline CDR1 is SGHRS and CDR2 YFSETQ. This CDR3 is built from 14 residues. Here the CDR3 reads CASSLTQGAGELFF. The CDR3 nucleotides are TGCGCCAGCAGCTTGACGCAGGGGGCCGGGGAGCTGTTTTTT.

The chain carries TRBV6-5 and TRBJ2-2; 13 nucleotides agree with TRBD2. The CDR3 is 15 residues long. Per germline, CDR1 MNHEY and CDR2 SVGAGI. Germline trimming cut 6 bases from V and 8 bases from J; bases unmatched to any gene: 6. The CDR3 is CASRPGTSGKGELFF. The DNA of the CDR3 is TGTGCCAGCAGGCCCGGGACTAGCGGGAAAGGGGAGCTGTTTTTT.

This chain connects TRBV19 to TRBJ1-2, with TRBD1 matching 11 bases. V shed 6 bases and J 6 bases; nucleotides not matched to a gene: 6. The CDR3 is made up of 14 amino acids. Per the germline V gene, CDR1 is LNHDA and CDR2 is SQIVND (reference sequence). The CDR3, as DNA: TGTGCCAGTAGACCGGACAGGGGGCCTAATGGCTACACCTTC. It encodes CASRPDRGPNGYTF. The full variable domain, its missing parts supplied by reference TRBV19 and TRBJ1-2, is DGGITQSPKYLFRKEGQNVTLSCEQNLNHDAMYWYRQDPGQGLRLIYYSQIVNDFQKGDIAEGYSVSREKKESFPLTVTSAQKNPTAFYLCASRPDRGPNGYTFGSGTRLTVV.

The chain combines TRBV6-5 with TRBJ2-4; TRBD1 might be the D (6 bases). Looked up from germline, CDR1 is MNHEY and CDR2 is SVGAGI. V lost 8 bases and J 4 bases, leaving 9 bases between the germline ends. The CDR3 consists of 12 residues. The CDR3 region has the DNA TGTGCCAGCGCCGGACAGAAAAACATTCAGTACTTC. Amino acids: CASAGQKNIQYF.

This clone was observed a handful of times. The chain employs TRBV7-3 and TRBJ1-1; maybe TRBD1 (5 bases). The germline V and J ends were trimmed by 0 bases and 8 bases, with 13 bases remaining between them. Germline-derived CDR1 and CDR2 are SGHTA and FQGTGA. This CDR3 spans 14 amino acids. CDR3 DNA sequence: TGTGCCAGCAGCTTAACCCCCCGGACAACAGAAGCTTTCTTT. Translated, it gives CASSLTPRTTEAFF.

V is TRBV7-2 and J is TRBJ1-4, with D perhaps TRBD1 (5 bases). V lost 5 bases to trimming and J lost 4 bases, with 20 bases between them. The CDR3 runs 17 residues. Germline V gives CDR1 SGHTA, CDR2 FQGNSA. CDR3 amino acids: CASSRRGPGTRNEKLFF. CDR3 sequence (DNA): TGTGCCAGCAGCAGAAGAGGCCCCGGGACTCGTAATGAAAAACTGTTTTTT.

The chain recombines TRBV7-6 with TRBJ2-1; a possible D gene is TRBD2 (5 bases). Germline V gene sequence: CDR1 SGHVS, CDR2 FNYEAQ. Trimming cost V 3 bases and J 1 base, with 7 bases left between them. The CDR3 length is 14 residues. CDR3 coding DNA: TGTGCCAGCAGCTTGAGGGAATCCTACAATGAGCAGTTCTTC. This sequence encodes CASSLRESYNEQFF.